This TCR beta chain derives from a study of T-cell memory formation after mild COVID-19. TCRdb analysed the 5' RACE reads with MiXCR anew, one entry per CDR3 protein. Of some 440,000 distinct CDR3 sequences listed, around 25% are singletons. Germline V gene data show CDR1 as SGHVS and CDR2 as FQNEAQ. The CDR3 length is 15 residues. J lost 3 bases, V lost 2 bases, and 4 bases had no gene match. Study-level points and caveats: Contracting clones, day 15 to 85, had balanced CD4/CD8, and later expanders favored CD4+.

About this clonotype itself: Its antigen is not known.

J is TRBJ2-3 and V is TRBV7-8; TRBD2 agrees at 8 bases. The source material was PBMCs or a T cell subset sorted from them (not recorded which). The TCR comes from an adult woman who had mild COVID-19 (a few samples of this study predate the infection). Cell type and time point are not known. In nucleotides, the CDR3 is TGTGCCAGCAGCTTAAGCGGGGGCCATACAGATACGCAGTATTTT. It codes for CASSLSGGHTDTQYF.